This T cell receptor (beta chain) came from a study of early stage breast cancer tumors. Study-level background: Of some 17 invasive breast tumors, fewer than 13 were hormone receptor-positive, HER2-negative.

In its sample, this clone was seen a few times. Its antigen is still unknown. Other DNA sequences from this sample encode an identical CDR3 as well. The data were produced by immunoSEQ multiplex PCR, yet TCRdb's version contains in-frame clones alone and is incomplete. The data show some 28,000 clones, with 75% to 85% seen just once and about an eighth held by the top ten. Overall study findings and caveats: Most shared enriched TCRB sequences were commonly generated ones. Compared with adjacent normal breast tissue, tumors showed 2 to 3-fold greater T cell density and higher clonality. Chain pairing and CD4, CD8 or FOXP3 expression were not captured.

This CDR3 comprises 14 residues. Germline-derived CDR1 and CDR2 are SGHNT and YENEEA. Trimming shortened V by 5 bases and J by 7 bases, and 14 bases separated the two germline ends. The sample consisted of blood. This receptor was obtained from a person between 60 and 70 years old with breast cancer. The chain employs TRBV11-3 and TRBJ1-4; no reliable D call. The CDR3 is CASSPRWGGEKLFF. DNA of the CDR3: TGTGCCAGCAGCCCCAGATGGGGAGGTGAAAAACTGTTTTTT.